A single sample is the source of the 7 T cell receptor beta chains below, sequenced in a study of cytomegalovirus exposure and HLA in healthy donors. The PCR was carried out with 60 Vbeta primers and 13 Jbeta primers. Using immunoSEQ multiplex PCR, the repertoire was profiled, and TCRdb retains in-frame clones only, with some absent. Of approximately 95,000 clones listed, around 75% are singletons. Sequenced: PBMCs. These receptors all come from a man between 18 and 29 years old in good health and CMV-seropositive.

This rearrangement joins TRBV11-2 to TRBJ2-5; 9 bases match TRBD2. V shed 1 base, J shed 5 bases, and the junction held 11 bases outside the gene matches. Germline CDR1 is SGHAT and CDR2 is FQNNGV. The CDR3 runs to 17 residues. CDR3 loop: CASSLGQRGASGETQYF. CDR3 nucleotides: TGTGCCAGCAGCTTAGGACAGCGGGGGGCCTCGGGGGAGACCCAGTACTTC.

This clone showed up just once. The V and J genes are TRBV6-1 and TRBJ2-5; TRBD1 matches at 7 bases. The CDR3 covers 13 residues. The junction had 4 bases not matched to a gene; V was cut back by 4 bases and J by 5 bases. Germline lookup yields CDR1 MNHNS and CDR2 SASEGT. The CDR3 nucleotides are TGTGCCAGCAGTGGACAGGGCAGGGAGACCCAGTACTTC. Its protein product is CASSGQGRETQYF.

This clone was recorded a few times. CDR3 region: CASSLSGYEQYF. The CDR3 DNA sequence: TGCGCCAGCAGCCTTAGCGGTTACGAGCAGTACTTC. The chain recombines TRBV5-1 with TRBJ2-7; TRBD2 is a possible D gene (6 bases). V lost 4 bases, J lost 4 bases, and 9 bases lay in between. The CDR3 runs to 12 residues. The germline CDR1 and CDR2 sequences are SGHRS and YFSETQ.

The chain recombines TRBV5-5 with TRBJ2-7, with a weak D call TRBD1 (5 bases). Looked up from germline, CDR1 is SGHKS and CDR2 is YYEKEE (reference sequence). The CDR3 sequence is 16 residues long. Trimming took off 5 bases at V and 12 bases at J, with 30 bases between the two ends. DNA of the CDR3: TGTGCCAGCAGTCTATACCCCGCGGACAATCTTTATGAGAGGTACTTC. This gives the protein CASSLYPADNLYERYF.

In nucleotides, the CDR3 is TGCGCCAGCAGCTTGGACAATACGGGAAAGCAGTACTTC. Translated: CASSLDNTGKQYF. V is TRBV5-1 and J is TRBJ2-7, with a weak D call TRBD2 (5 bases). The germline CDR1 and CDR2 sequences are SGHRS and YFSETQ. The CDR3 contains 13 residues. V was pared by 0 bases and J by 8 bases, with 12 bases between. Drawing the rest from reference TRBV5-1 and TRBJ2-7, the complete variable domain is KAGVTQTPRYLIKTRGQQVTLSCSPISGHRSVSWYQQTPGQGLQFLFEYFSETQRNKGNFPGRFSGRQFSNSRSEMNVSTLELGDSALYLCASSLDNTGKQYFGPGTRLTVT.

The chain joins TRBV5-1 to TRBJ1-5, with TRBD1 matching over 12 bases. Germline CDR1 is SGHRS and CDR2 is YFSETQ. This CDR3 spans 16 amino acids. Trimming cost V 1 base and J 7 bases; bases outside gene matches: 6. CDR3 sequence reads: CASSLTGTGGGQPQHF. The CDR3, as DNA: TGCGCCAGCAGCTTGACCGGGACAGGGGGCGGACAGCCCCAGCATTTT.

The CDR3 sequence: CASSETASGGAYNEQFF. The CDR3 DNA is TGTGCCAGCAGTGAAACGGCTAGCGGGGGGGCCTACAATGAGCAGTTCTTC. The V and J genes are TRBV2 and TRBJ2-1; TRBD2 matches at 12 bases. CDR1 is SNHLY, CDR2 FYNNEI, per germline. CDR3 size: 17 residues. V lost 2 bases to trimming and J lost 2 bases; unmatched junction nucleotides: 4.